One sample yielded the 14 T cell receptor beta chains listed below, sequenced in a study of molecular identifiers for immune sequencing clone quantification (dated by TCRdb to 2016 to 2019). Libraries were constructed by PCR. The instrument given in TCRdb is Illumina HiSeq 4000. TCRdb reprocessing: public reads trimmed at Q25 with fastp, clones called with MiXCR, in-frame beta chains kept. When rows share a CDR3 protein, they turn into one entry using the most common DNA and genes. This sample gives more than 9,500 distinct CDR3 sequences in total; more than 15% of them show up just once. 1.3% to 1.5% of the sample comes from the top ten. Sequencing was carried out using naive CD8+ T cells from blood, with Jurkat cell RNA spiked in. The sample's cell subset or site label, decoded: FACS-sorted CD8+CD4-CCR7+CD45RA+ naive T cells. These receptors came from a human donor in good health. Some libraries in this study had Jurkat cell RNA spiked in.

This clonotype showed up many times. J is TRBJ2-2 and V is TRBV6-2 or TRBV6-3, with 12 bases lining up with TRBD1. Germline-derived CDR1 and CDR2 are MNHEY and SVGEGT. Unmatched junction bases numbered 6, after V lost 0 bases and J lost 4 bases. This CDR3 has 18 amino acids. The CDR3 region is CASSYSRDRGPGTGELFF. The CDR3 DNA sequence: TGTGCCAGCAGTTACTCCCGGGACAGGGGGCCCGGCACCGGGGAGCTGTTTTTT.

The chain uses TRBV27 and TRBJ2-7; possible D gene TRBD1, 5 bases. V was shortened by 2 bases and J by 3 bases, with 5 bases between the two germline ends. Germline lookup yields CDR1 MNHEY and CDR2 SMNVEV (reference sequence). The CDR3 covers 12 residues. CDR3 in DNA: TGTGCCAGCAGTTTAACAGGCTACGAGCAGTACTTC. Its protein is CASSLTGYEQYF.

This clonotype has more than one count but fewer than ten. The chain employs TRBV6-1 and TRBJ1-1, with 9 positions matching TRBD1. V lost 8 bases to trimming and J lost 2 bases; unmatched junction nucleotides: 9. Looked up from germline, CDR1 is MNHNS and CDR2 is SASEGT. This CDR3 region has 15 residues. CDR3 DNA: TGTGCCAGCGGACTTTGGGGACAGGGAAACACTGAAGCTTTCTTT. This codes for CASGLWGQGNTEAFF.

This clonotype showed up just a few times. It may be a read error: a sequence one base away is much more abundant. V gene TRBV15 combines with J gene TRBJ1-6, with 9 bases fitting TRBD1. J gave up 9 bases and V 3 bases, and 6 bases lay outside the gene matches. The CDR3 is 15 amino acids. Germline V gene data show CDR1 as LNHNV and CDR2 as YYDKDF (reference sequence). CDR3 DNA: TGTGCCACCAGCAGGAGGGGACAGGGCGGTTCACCCCTCCACTTT. Protein sequence: CATSRRGQGGSPLHF.

The gene calls are TRBV27 and TRBJ2-1; 8 bases map to TRBD2. With 5 bases clipped from V and 9 bases from J, the junction kept 6 bases outside the gene matches. The CDR3 has 13 amino acids. The germline gives CDR1 MNHEY, CDR2 SMNVEV (reference sequence). CDR3 protein: CASSTSGRPEQFF. CDR3 nucleotides: TGTGCCAGCAGTACTAGCGGCCGACCTGAGCAGTTCTTC.

This clonotype was observed a handful of times. The genes are TRBV7-9 and TRBJ2-1; 8 bases line up with TRBD1. The CDR3 contains 14 residues. Germline assignment: CDR1 SEHNR and CDR2 FQNEAQ (reference sequence). The ends lost 1 base at V and 8 bases at J; junction bases unmatched: 4. CDR3 DNA: TGTGCCAGCAGCTTAGGCCAGGGGGCCGATGAGCAGTTCTTC. Encoded protein: CASSLGQGADEQFF.

This clonotype has only a few counts. The gene calls are TRBV12-3 or TRBV12-4 and TRBJ2-7, with TRBD2 as a possible D gene (6 bases). The CDR3 loop spans 14 amino acids. Trimming removed 4 bases from V and 0 bases from J, with 10 bases in between. CDR3 amino acids: CASSWGGISYEQYF. DNA for the CDR3: TGTGCCAGCAGTTGGGGCGGGATCTCCTACGAGCAGTACTTC.

As to this clonotype: Just one base apart from a much larger clone, this may be a read error. The chain has TRBV7-6 and TRBJ1-5; D is uncertain. Germline V CDR1 and CDR2: SGHVS, FNYEAQ. This CDR3 region has 14 residues. The CDR3 region has the DNA TGTGTCAGCAGCTTAGACGGGTGCAATCAGCCCCAGCATTTT. Protein sequence: CVSSLDGCNQPQHF.

This clonotype qualifies as medium-sized. This chain joins TRBV11-1 and TRBJ2-3; weak D call: TRBD2 (6 bases). Trimming shortened V by 2 bases and J by 5 bases, and 20 bases separated the two germline ends. CDR1 SGHAT and CDR2 FQDESV come from the germline V gene (reference sequence). The CDR3 extends over 17 amino acids. The DNA of the CDR3 is TGTGCCAGCAGCTTAATTCCGGAGGGCCAAGACGGAGATACGCAGTATTTT. Translated: CASSLIPEGQDGDTQYF.

There are many counts of this clonotype. The chain links TRBV19 to TRBJ2-1; a possible D gene is TRBD2 (6 bases). V gave up 3 bases and J gave up 10 bases, with 13 bases separating them. The CDR3 spans 13 residues. Per the germline V gene, CDR1 is LNHDA and CDR2 is SQIVND (reference sequence). This CDR3 is CASSIGLATEQFF. The CDR3 DNA follows: TGTGCCAGTAGTATCGGTCTAGCGACGGAGCAGTTCTTC.

The table lists this clonotype with a few counts. The conserved phenylalanine or tryptophan is not found at the CDR3 terminus, so this likely reflects a read error. The chain employs TRBV6-5 and TRBJ2-5; TRBD2 agrees at 7 bases. This CDR3 has 15 residues. CDR1 MNHEY and CDR2 SVGAGI come from the germline V gene. With V trimmed by 6 bases and J by 5 bases, 12 bases remained unmatched. The chain's CDR3 is CASSATGTTGETQYS. In DNA form, the CDR3 reads TGTGCCAGCAGCGCAACCGGGACTACGGGGGAGACCCAGTACTCC.

Sample share makes this clonotype medium-sized. J is TRBJ1-5 and V is TRBV28; 8 positions match TRBD1. The CDR3 extends over 16 amino acids. CDR1 and CDR2 (germline): MDHEN, SYDVKM. The ends lost 4 bases at V and 6 bases at J; junction bases unmatched: 11. CDR3 loop: CASSWVIGQGGQPQHF. DNA for the CDR3: TGTGCCAGCAGTTGGGTGATAGGACAGGGAGGTCAGCCCCAGCATTTT.

This clonotype showed up many times. For the CDR3, the DNA is TGTGCCAGCATCCCTACTCCCGGGACTCCCACAGATACGCAGTATTTT. Translating it yields CASIPTPGTPTDTQYF. The V gene is TRBV11-2, the J gene TRBJ2-3; tentatively, D is TRBD2 (6 bases). Trimming took off 7 bases at V and 2 bases at J, with 19 bases between the two ends. CDR1 SGHAT and CDR2 FQNNGV come from the germline V gene. The CDR3 runs 16 residues.

The table lists this clonotype with many counts. V usage is TRBV6-4 and J usage is TRBJ2-3; TRBD2 is a possible D gene (6 bases). CDR1 MRHNA and CDR2 SNTAGT come from the germline V gene. This CDR3 contains 16 residues. The V end lost 2 bases, the J end lost 1 base, and 13 bases lay between the germline ends. Here the CDR3 reads CASSDEGSGRTDTQYF. Here the CDR3 DNA reads TGTGCCAGCAGTGACGAGGGTAGCGGACGCACAGATACGCAGTATTTT.